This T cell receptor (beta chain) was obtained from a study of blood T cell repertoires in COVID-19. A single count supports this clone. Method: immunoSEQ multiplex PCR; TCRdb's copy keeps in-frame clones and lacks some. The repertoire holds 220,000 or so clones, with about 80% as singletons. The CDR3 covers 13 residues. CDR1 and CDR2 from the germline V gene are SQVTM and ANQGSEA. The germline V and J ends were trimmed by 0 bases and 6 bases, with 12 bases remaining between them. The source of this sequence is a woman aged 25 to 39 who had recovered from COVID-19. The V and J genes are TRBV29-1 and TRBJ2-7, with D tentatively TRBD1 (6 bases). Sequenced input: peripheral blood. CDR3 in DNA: TGCAGCGTTGAAGACACAGGGTTCGGCGAGCAGTACTTC. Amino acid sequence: CSVEDTGFGEQYF.